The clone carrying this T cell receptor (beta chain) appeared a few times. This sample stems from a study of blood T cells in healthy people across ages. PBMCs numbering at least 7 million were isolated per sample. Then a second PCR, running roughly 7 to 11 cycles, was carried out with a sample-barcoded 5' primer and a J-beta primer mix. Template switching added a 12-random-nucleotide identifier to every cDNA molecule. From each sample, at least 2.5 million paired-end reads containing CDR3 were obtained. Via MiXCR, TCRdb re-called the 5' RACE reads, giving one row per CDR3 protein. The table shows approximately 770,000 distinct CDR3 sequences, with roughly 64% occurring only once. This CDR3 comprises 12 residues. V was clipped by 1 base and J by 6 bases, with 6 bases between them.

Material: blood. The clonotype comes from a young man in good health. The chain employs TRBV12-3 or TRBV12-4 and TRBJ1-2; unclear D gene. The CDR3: CASSLDGNGYTF. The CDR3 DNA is TGTGCCAGCAGTTTAGACGGGAATGGCTACACCTTC.